The entry below describes one TCR beta chain. TCRdb's table, derived via immunoSEQ multiplex PCR, lists solely in-frame clones and lacks some. The table includes about 17,000 clones, approximately 84% detected once. This specimen belongs to a study of T cell changes during pregnancy in multiple sclerosis. Source: CD8+ T cells from peripheral blood mononuclear cells, taken in the second trimester of pregnancy. This TCR was sampled from a female donor in good health, enrolled as a control in a pregnancy study.

The CDR3 DNA reads TGCGCCAGCAGCCAAGTATCGGCAGGGTTAAACACTGAAGCTTTCTTT. Its translation is CASSQVSAGLNTEAFF. V and J are TRBV4-3 and TRBJ1-1; D perhaps matches TRBD1 (5 bases). Germline V gives CDR1 LGHNA, CDR2 YSLEER. CDR3 length: 16 amino acids. The V gene lost 1 base and the J gene lost 2 bases, with 14 bases spanning the gap.